The 11 T cell receptor beta chains below all came from one sample that was sequenced in a study of T cell responses to AZD1222 COVID-19 vaccine. Clones were read by immunoSEQ multiplex PCR, and TCRdb kept only the in-frame ones, dropping some. This sample has 85,000 to 100,000 clones; roughly 90% occur once, and the top ten carry 22%. The sample consisted of peripheral blood, taken on day 0 of AZD1222 vaccination. The receptors originated from an adult in good health.

The chain joins TRBV11-1 to TRBJ2-1, with 11 bases that match TRBD2. This CDR3 comprises 16 residues. Trimming cost V 6 bases and J 4 bases; bases outside gene matches: 8. CDR1 SGHAT and CDR2 FQDESV come from the germline V gene (reference sequence). The CDR3 nucleotides are TGTGCCAGCAGAAATCCGGGACTAGCGGCGTACAATGAGCAGTTCTTC. Translating gives CASRNPGLAAYNEQFF.

The V call is TRBV28, the J call TRBJ2-5; perhaps TRBD2 as D (6 bases). There are 13 residues in the CDR3. Germline lookup yields CDR1 MDHEN and CDR2 SYDVKM. The germline V and J ends were trimmed by 2 bases and 5 bases, with 9 bases remaining between them. The DNA of the CDR3 is TGTGCCAGCAGTTTAACCAGCGGGGAGACCCAGTACTTC. Its protein product is CASSLTSGETQYF.

The rearrangement joins TRBV18 to TRBJ1-2; D remains ambiguous. The CDR3 covers 14 residues. Germline-derived CDR1 and CDR2 are KGHSH and LQKENI. Trimming removed 3 bases from V and 0 bases from J, with 8 bases in between. Written as DNA, the CDR3 is TGTGCCAGCTCACCTAGGGTCACTAACTATGGCTACACCTTC. As protein: CASSPRVTNYGYTF.

The table lists this clone with a few counts. The chain combines TRBV10-3 with TRBJ1-5; TRBD1 is a possible D gene (6 bases). This CDR3 has 17 residues. Germline assignment: CDR1 ENHRY and CDR2 SYGVKD. V was pared by 0 bases and J by 5 bases, with 17 bases between. The CDR3 sequence: CAISESGQGRGDQPQHF. The CDR3 nucleotides are TGTGCCATCAGTGAGTCTGGGCAGGGGAGGGGGGATCAGCCCCAGCATTTT.

The J gene is TRBJ1-2, the V gene TRBV9; D not resolved. The CDR3 contains 12 residues. Germline-derived CDR1 and CDR2 are SGDLS and YYNGEE. Trimming shortened V by 3 bases and J by 4 bases, and 7 bases separated the two germline ends. As DNA, the CDR3 is TGTGCCAGCAGCGGGCAGAGCTATGGCTACACCTTC. Translated: CASSGQSYGYTF.

The chain employs TRBV19 and TRBJ2-2; 8 nucleotides agree with TRBD1. CDR3 length: 15 residues. CDR1 and CDR2 from the germline V gene are LNHDA and SQIVND (reference sequence). V shed 4 bases, J shed 5 bases, and the junction held 6 bases outside the gene matches. CDR3 sequence reads: CASSSQGARTGELFF. CDR3 nucleotides: TGTGCCAGTAGTAGCCAGGGGGCGCGTACCGGGGAGCTGTTTTTT.

This clone was counted a single time. This sequence joins TRBV27 and TRBJ2-5, with D possibly called TRBD1 or TRBD2 (5 bases each). The CDR3 is made up of 16 amino acids. V was trimmed by 5 bases and J by 5 bases, leaving 21 bases between them. Per the germline V gene, CDR1 is MNHEY and CDR2 is SMNVEV (reference sequence). The CDR3, as DNA: TGTGCCAGCAGTCCCCTACGAGGTAGGGGAGCGGAGACCCAGTACTTC. Protein: CASSPLRGRGAETQYF.

The chain combines TRBV7-9 with TRBJ2-3; D is ambiguous. The CDR3 consists of 14 residues. CDR1 is SEHNR, CDR2 FQNEAQ, per germline (reference sequence). Trimming took off 3 bases at V and 6 bases at J, with 13 bases between the two ends. The CDR3 region is CASSLSSLLDTQYF. CDR3 nucleotides: TGTGCCAGCAGCTTGTCCAGCCTCCTCGATACGCAGTATTTT.

The chain couples TRBV19 to TRBJ1-6; unclear D gene. CDR3 length: 14 residues. Germline values: CDR1 LNHDA, CDR2 SQIVND (reference sequence). V lost 9 bases, J lost 3 bases, and 12 bases lay in between. The CDR3 loop reads CASHSSLYNSPLHF. The CDR3 DNA reads TGTGCCAGCCACAGTTCCCTCTATAATTCACCCCTCCACTTT.

The V and J genes are TRBV25-1 and TRBJ2-2, with D perhaps given as TRBD1 or TRBD2 (5 bases each). The CDR3 is 16 residues long. Looked up from germline, CDR1 is MGHDK and CDR2 is SYGVNS. Between the trimmed V and J ends, which lost 6 bases and 5 bases, there was a span of 19 bases. The CDR3 loop is CASSDRSFWGTGELFF. DNA for the CDR3: TGTGCCAGCAGCGACCGGTCGTTTTGGGGGACCGGGGAGCTGTTTTTT.

The genes are TRBV18 and TRBJ1-1; 11 bases match TRBD1. The V gene end was trimmed by 3 bases and the J gene end by 1 base; junction bases not matched to a gene: 1. Per the germline V gene, CDR1 is KGHSH and CDR2 is LQKENI. The CDR3 is made up of 15 amino acids. CDR3 bases: TGTGCCAGCTCACCGGGGACAGGGGGGAACACTGAAGCTTTCTTT. It translates to CASSPGTGGNTEAFF. The complete variable domain, with remaining parts taken from reference TRBV18 and TRBJ1-1, reads NAGVMQNPRHLVRRRGQEARLRCSPMKGHSHVYWYRQLPEEGLKFMVYLQKENIIDESGMPKERFSAEFPKEGPSILRIQQVVRGDSAAYFCASSPGTGGNTEAFFGQGTRLTVV.